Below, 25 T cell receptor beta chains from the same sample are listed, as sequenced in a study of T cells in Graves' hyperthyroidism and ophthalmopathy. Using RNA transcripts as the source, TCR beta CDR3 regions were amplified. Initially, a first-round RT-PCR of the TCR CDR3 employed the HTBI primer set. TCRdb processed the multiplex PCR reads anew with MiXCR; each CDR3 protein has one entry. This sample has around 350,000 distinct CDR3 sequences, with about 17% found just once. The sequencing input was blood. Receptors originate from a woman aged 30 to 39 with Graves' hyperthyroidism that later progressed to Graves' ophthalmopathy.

Here the CDR3 DNA reads TGCGCCAGCAGCCAAGGATCCCTGAGCAGGGGACGAGTGGCCTACGAGCAGTACTTC. It yields the protein CASSQGSLSRGRVAYEQYF. The V and J genes are TRBV4-1 and TRBJ2-7; possible D gene TRBD1, 6 bases. The germline V gene has CDR1 MGHRA and CDR2 YSYEKL. The CDR3 has 19 amino acids. Trimming took off 1 base at V and 2 bases at J, with 24 bases between the two ends.

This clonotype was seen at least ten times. CDR3 in DNA: TGTGCCAGCAGTTGGGCATGGGTTCCTGGAAACACCATATATTTT. It translates to CASSWAWVPGNTIYF. The chain uses TRBV12-3 or TRBV12-4 and TRBJ1-3; D is uncertain. The CDR3 runs 15 residues. The V gene lost 4 bases and the J gene lost 2 bases, with 12 bases spanning the gap.

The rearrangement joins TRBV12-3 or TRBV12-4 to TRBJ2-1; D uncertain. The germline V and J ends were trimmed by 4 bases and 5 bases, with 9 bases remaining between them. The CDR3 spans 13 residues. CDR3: CASSYLTNNEQFF. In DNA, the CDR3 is TGTGCCAGCAGTTATCTAACAAACAATGAGCAGTTCTTC.

CDR3: CSALTSSPTDTQYF. CDR3 sequence (DNA): TGCAGTGCTTTAACTAGCAGCCCCACAGATACGCAGTATTTT. The chain uses TRBV20-1 and TRBJ2-3, with D perhaps TRBD2 (6 bases). This CDR3 has 14 amino acids. Germline V gene sequence: CDR1 DFQATT, CDR2 SNEGSKA (reference sequence). V dropped 5 bases and J dropped 2 bases, with 14 bases sitting between them.

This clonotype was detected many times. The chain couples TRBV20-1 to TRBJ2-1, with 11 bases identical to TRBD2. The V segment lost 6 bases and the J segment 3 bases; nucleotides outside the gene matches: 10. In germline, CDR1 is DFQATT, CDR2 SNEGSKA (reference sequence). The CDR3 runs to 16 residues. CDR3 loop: CSALGTSGRNYNEQFF. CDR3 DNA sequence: TGCAGTGCCCTGGGTACTAGCGGGAGAAACTACAATGAGCAGTTCTTC.

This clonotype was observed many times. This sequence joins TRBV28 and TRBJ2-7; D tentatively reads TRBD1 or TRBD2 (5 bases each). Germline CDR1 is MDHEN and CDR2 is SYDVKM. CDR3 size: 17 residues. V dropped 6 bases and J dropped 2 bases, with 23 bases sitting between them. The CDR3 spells CASRSDRDRPETYEQYF. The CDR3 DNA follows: TGTGCCAGCAGGAGCGATCGGGACCGCCCCGAAACCTACGAGCAGTACTTC. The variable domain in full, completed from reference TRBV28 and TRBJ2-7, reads DVKVTQSSRYLVKRTGEKVFLECVQDMDHENMFWYRQDPGLGLRLIYFSYDVKMKEKGDIPEGYSVSREKKERFSLILESASTNQTSMYLCASRSDRDRPETYEQYFGPGTRLTVT.

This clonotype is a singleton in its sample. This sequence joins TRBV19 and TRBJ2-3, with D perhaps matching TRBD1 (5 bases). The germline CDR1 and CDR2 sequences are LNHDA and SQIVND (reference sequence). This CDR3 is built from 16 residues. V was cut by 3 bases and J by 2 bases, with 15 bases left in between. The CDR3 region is CASSIYRQSHTDTQYF. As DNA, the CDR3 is TGTGCCAGTAGTATTTACAGACAGAGCCACACAGATACGCAGTATTTT. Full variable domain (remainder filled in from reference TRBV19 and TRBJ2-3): DGGITQSPKYLFRKEGQNVTLSCEQNLNHDAMYWYRQDPGQGLRLIYYSQIVNDFQKGDIAEGYSVSREKKESFPLTVTSAQKNPTAFYLCASSIYRQSHTDTQYFGPGTRLTVL.

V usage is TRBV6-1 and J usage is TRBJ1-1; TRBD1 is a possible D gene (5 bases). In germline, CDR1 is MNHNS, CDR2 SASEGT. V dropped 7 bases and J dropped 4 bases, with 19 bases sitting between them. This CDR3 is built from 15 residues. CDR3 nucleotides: TGTGCCAGCACCCGCTTTTTGGGGGGGACCACTGAAGCTTTCTTT. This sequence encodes CASTRFLGGTTEAFF.

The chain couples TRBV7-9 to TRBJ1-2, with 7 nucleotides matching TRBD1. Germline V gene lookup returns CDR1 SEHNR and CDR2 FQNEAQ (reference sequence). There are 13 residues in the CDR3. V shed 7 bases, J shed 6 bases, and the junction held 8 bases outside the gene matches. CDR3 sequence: CASIVKGADGYTF. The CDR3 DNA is TGTGCCAGCATTGTTAAGGGGGCGGATGGCTACACCTTC.

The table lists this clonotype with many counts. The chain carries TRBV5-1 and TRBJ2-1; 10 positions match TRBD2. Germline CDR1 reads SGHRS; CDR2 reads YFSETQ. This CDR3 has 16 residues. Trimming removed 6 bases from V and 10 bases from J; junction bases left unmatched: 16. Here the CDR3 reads CASNLRGTSVPGEQFF. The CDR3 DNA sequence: TGCGCCAGCAACCTACGCGGGACTAGCGTACCGGGAGAGCAGTTCTTC. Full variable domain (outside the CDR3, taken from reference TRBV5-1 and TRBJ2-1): KAGVTQTPRYLIKTRGQQVTLSCSPISGHRSVSWYQQTPGQGLQFLFEYFSETQRNKGNFPGRFSGRQFSNSRSEMNVSTLELGDSALYLCASNLRGTSVPGEQFFGPGTRLTVL.

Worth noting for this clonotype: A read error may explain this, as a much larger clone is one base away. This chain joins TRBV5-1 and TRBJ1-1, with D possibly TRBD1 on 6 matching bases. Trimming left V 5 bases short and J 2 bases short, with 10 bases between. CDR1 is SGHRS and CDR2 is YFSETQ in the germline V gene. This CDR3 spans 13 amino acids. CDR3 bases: TGCGCCAGCAGAGGGGGGACCAACACTGAAGCTTTCTTT. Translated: CASRGGTNTEAFF.

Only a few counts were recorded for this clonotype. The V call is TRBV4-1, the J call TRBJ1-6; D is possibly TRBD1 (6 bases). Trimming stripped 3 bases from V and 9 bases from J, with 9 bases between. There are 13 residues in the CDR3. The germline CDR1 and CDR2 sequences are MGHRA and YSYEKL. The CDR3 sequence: CASSHGQFSPLHF. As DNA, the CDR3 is TGCGCCAGCAGCCACGGACAGTTTTCACCCCTCCACTTT.

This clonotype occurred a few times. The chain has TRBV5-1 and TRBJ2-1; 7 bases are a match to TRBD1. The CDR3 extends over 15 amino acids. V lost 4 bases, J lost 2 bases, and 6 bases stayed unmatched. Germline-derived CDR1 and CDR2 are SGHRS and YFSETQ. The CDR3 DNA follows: TGCGCCAGCAGCGAATGGGACAGCACCTACAATGAGCAGTTCTTC. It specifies CASSEWDSTYNEQFF.

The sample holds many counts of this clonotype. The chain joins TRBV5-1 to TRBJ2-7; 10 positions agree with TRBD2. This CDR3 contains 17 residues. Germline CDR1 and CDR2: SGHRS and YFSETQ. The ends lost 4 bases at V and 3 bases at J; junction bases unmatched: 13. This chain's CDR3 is CASSHPTSGERDYEQYF. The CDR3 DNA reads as TGCGCCAGCAGCCACCCCACTAGCGGGGAGAGGGACTACGAGCAGTACTTC.

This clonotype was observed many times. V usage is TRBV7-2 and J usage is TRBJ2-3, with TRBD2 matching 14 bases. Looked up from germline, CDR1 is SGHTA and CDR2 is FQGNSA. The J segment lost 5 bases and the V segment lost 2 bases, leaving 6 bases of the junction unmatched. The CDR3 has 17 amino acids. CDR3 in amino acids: CASSLRTSGGSGDTQYF. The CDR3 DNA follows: TGTGCCAGCAGCTTAAGGACTAGCGGGGGGTCGGGAGATACGCAGTATTTT.

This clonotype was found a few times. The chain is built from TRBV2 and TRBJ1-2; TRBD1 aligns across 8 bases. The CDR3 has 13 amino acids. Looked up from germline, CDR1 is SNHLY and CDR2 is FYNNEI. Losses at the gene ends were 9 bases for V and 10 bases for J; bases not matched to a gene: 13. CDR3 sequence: CAREDREGNDYTF. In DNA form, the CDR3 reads TGTGCCAGAGAGGACAGGGAGGGTAATGACTACACCTTC.

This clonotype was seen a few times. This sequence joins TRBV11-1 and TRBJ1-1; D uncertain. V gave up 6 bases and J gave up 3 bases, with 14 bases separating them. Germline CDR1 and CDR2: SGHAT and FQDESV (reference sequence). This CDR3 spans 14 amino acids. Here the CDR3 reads CASRTLSRDTEAFF. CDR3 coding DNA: TGTGCCAGCAGGACCCTATCGAGGGACACTGAAGCTTTCTTT.

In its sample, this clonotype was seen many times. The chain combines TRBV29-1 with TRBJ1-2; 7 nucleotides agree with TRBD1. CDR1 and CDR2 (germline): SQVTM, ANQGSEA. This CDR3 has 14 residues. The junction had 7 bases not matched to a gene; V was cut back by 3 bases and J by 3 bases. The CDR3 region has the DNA TGCAGCGTTGATCGGAACAGGGGTGACTATGGCTACACCTTC. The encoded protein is CSVDRNRGDYGYTF.

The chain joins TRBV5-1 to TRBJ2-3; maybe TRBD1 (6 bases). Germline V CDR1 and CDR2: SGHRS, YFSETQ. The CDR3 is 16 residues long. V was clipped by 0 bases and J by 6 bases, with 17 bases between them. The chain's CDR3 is CASSLAGPGTSDTQYF. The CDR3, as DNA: TGCGCCAGCAGCTTGGCCGGGCCGGGGACATCGGATACGCAGTATTTT.

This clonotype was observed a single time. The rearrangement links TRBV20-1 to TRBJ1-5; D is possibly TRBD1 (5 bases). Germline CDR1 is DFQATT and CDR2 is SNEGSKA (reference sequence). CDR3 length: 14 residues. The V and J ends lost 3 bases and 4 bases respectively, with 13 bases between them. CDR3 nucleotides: TGCAGTGCTAGTGGCAGGGTGGGAAATCAGCCCCAGCATTTT. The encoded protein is CSASGRVGNQPQHF.

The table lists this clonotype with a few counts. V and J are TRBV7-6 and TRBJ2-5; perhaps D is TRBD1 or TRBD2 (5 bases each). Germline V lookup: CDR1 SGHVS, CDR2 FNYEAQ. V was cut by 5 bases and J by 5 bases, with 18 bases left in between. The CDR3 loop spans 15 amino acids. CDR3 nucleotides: TGTGCCAGCAGCCCCTTCCGGGACGAGGGGGAGACCCAGTACTTC. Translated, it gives CASSPFRDEGETQYF.

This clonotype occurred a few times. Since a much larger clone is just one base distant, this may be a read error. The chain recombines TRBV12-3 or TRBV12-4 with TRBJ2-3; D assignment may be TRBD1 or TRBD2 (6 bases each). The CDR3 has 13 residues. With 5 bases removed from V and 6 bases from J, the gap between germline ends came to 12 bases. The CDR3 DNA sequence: TGTGCCAGCAGTCCTCGAGGGGGGGATACGCAGTATTTT. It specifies CASSPRGGDTQYF.

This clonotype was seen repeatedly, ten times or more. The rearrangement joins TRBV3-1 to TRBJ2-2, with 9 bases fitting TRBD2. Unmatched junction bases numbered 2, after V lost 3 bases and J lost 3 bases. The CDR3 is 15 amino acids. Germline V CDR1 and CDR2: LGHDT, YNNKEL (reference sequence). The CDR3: CASSQGLADTGELFF. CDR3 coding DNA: TGTGCCAGCAGCCAGGGACTAGCAGACACCGGGGAGCTGTTTTTT. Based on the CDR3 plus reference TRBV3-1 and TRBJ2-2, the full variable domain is DTAVSQTPKYLVTQMGNDKSIKCEQNLGHDTMYWYKQDSKKFLKIMFSYNNKELIINETVPNRFSPKSPDKAHLNLHINSLELGDSAVYFCASSQGLADTGELFFGEGSRLTVL.

CDR3 amino acids: CSVDPGYQETQYF. CDR3 sequence (DNA): TGCAGCGTTGATCCGGGGTACCAAGAGACCCAGTACTTC. The rearrangement uses TRBV29-1 and TRBJ2-5; tentatively, D is TRBD2 (5 bases). The germline V and J ends were trimmed by 3 bases and 0 bases, with 8 bases remaining between them. The CDR3 sequence is 13 residues long. CDR1 is SQVTM, CDR2 ANQGSEA, per germline.

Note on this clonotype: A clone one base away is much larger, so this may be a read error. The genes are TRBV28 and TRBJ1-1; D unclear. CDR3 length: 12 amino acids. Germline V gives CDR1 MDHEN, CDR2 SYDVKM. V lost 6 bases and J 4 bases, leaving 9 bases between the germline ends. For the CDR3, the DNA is TGTGCCAGCAGGATCTTGAGCACTGAAGCTTTCTTT. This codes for CASRILSTEAFF.